This T cell receptor (beta chain) came from a study of blood T cell repertoires in COVID-19. Study as a whole: PBMCs, B-cell-depleted T cells, or T cells provided the cDNA or gDNA that made up the material.

This CDR3 is built from 14 residues. Germline V gene data show CDR1 as KGHSH and CDR2 as LQKENI. V gave up 3 bases and J gave up 5 bases; unmatched junction bases: 5. Original data processing: Scientists estimated how many nucleated cells there were by amplifying reference gene primers. Clones were read by immunoSEQ multiplex PCR, and TCRdb kept only the in-frame ones, dropping some. For V, J and clone size, that table is used; D and trimming come from the DNA. The sample gives just over 60,000 clones, approximately 80% of which show up once; about a fifth is in the top ten. Sequencing was carried out using peripheral blood. The origin of this receptor is a woman older than 75 with active or convalescent COVID-19. This rearrangement joins TRBV18 to TRBJ2-5; 8 nucleotides align to TRBD1. In DNA form, the CDR3 reads TGTGCCAGCTCACCGACAGGGGTGAGGGAGACCCAGTACTTC. It codes for CASSPTGVRETQYF.